This TCR beta chain was retrieved from a study of cytomegalovirus exposure and HLA in healthy donors. Study results and caveats: Most TCR sequences were uncommon, yet certain public TCRs appeared in many donors. First-cohort TCR clusters tended to co-occur in the 120 or so validation repertoires, a later analysis found. A list of 164 TCR beta chains associated with cytomegalovirus was given.

The J segment lost 1 base and the V segment lost 0 bases, leaving 7 bases of the junction unmatched. The CDR3 is 19 residues long. Germline values: CDR1 SGHAT, CDR2 FQNNGV. TCRdb's table, derived via immunoSEQ multiplex PCR, lists solely in-frame clones and lacks some. The table lists 150,000 or so clones, 65% to 90% of them singletons. As for this clone: The antigen is unknown.

Sequences were obtained from PBMCs. This chain links TRBV11-2 with TRBJ2-1; 12 positions match TRBD1. The clonotype comes from a man aged 18 to 35 in good health and CMV-seropositive. Written as DNA, the CDR3 is TGTGCCAGCAGCTTAGAAGGGGGGACAGGGGGCGTTTCCTACAATGAGCAGTTCTTC. Its translation is CASSLEGGTGGVSYNEQFF.